The rows below give T cell receptor beta chains drawn from one sample of a study of beta chain features in type 1 diabetes. Generated by immunoSEQ multiplex PCR, the TCRdb table keeps only in-frame clones and is missing some. The sample holds 600,000 to 700,000 clones; 13% are singletons and the top ten take about 0.02%. The material sequenced was naive CD4+ T cells from blood. These receptors were obtained from a man in his late teens or twenties with type 1 diabetes. Each CDR3 is given with its conserved first and last residue. The D gene is left open where the match is weak. A clone size is listed for some rows: how often the clone was seen (once, few, many), or a class if it is expanded.

TRBV19	TRBD1	-	TRBJ2-7	CASSAVQGYEQYF	TGTGCCAGTAGTGCCGTACAGGGGTACGAGCAGTACTTC
TRBV5-6	-	-	TRBJ1-4	CASSLGSGRTNEKLFF	TGTGCCAGCAGCTTGGGGTCAGGTCGAACTAATGAAAAACTGTTTTTT
TRBV18	-	-	TRBJ2-2	CASSPEKGYTGELFF	TGTGCCAGCTCACCAGAGAAGGGTTACACCGGGGAGCTGTTTTTT
TRBV5-1	-	-	TRBJ2-3	CASSTGTGSVQGYF	TGCGCCAGCAGCACCGGGACTGGCTCGGTACAAGGGTATTTT
TRBV6-5	TRBD1	-	TRBJ2-1	CASRPTGVGYNEQFF	TGTGCCAGCAGACCCACAGGGGTTGGCTACAATGAGCAGTTCTTC
TRBV7-9	-	-	TRBJ1-2	CASSFGQLYGYTF	TGTGCCAGCAGCTTCGGACAGCTCTATGGCTACACCTTC
TRBV7-2	-	-	TRBJ1-1	CASSRRGAPGTEAFF	TGTGCCAGCAGTCGCCGGGGGGCGCCGGGCACTGAAGCTTTCTTT
TRBV11-1	TRBD1	-	TRBJ1-1	CASSLLGTANTEAFF	TGTGCCAGCAGCTTACTGGGGACAGCGAACACTGAAGCTTTCTTT
TRBV29-1	-	-	TRBJ2-7	CSVEVGTHGEQYF	TGCAGCGTTGAAGTGGGGACACATGGCGAGCAGTACTTC
TRBV11-2	-	few	TRBJ2-2	CASSPGTMNTGELFF	TGTGCCAGCAGCCCCGGGACAATGAACACCGGGGAGCTGTTTTTT
TRBV28	-	many	TRBJ2-1	CAEGRGSSYNEQFF	TGTGCCGAGGGCCGGGGGAGCTCCTACAATGAGCAGTTCTTC
TRBV10-2	TRBD2	few	TRBJ2-7	CASSMAGAYEQYF	TGCGCCAGCAGTATGGCGGGGGCCTACGAGCAGTACTTC
TRBV6-5	TRBD1	-	TRBJ1-1	CASSYGTGANTEAFF	TGTGCCAGCAGTTACGGGACAGGGGCGAACACTGAAGCTTTCTTT
TRBV15	-	few	TRBJ2-5	CATSSYQGLELRRVQYF	TGTGCCACCAGCAGTTACCAGGGGCTGGAGCTTAGGAGGGTCCAGTACTTC
TRBV7-9	-	once	TRBJ2-7	CASSFGGPASYEQYF	TGTGCCAGCAGCTTCGGGGGACCTGCCTCCTACGAGCAGTACTTC
TRBV4-1	-	few	TRBJ1-1	CASSLGRTNTEAFF	TGCGCCAGCAGCTTAGGACGGACGAACACTGAAGCTTTCTTT
TRBV9	TRBD2	few	TRBJ2-1	CASSVVAGGRSEQFF	TGTGCCAGCAGCGTAGTAGCGGGGGGGCGTAGTGAGCAGTTCTTC
TRBV15	-	-	TRBJ1-2	CATSSEPTAGYTF	TGTGCCACCAGCAGTGAACCCACGGCGGGCTACACCTTC
TRBV29-1	-	few	TRBJ2-2	CSVVSRVNTGELFF	TGCAGCGTTGTGTCCAGGGTGAACACCGGGGAGCTGTTTTTT
TRBV5-1	-	-	TRBJ2-5	CASSFAAGETQYF	TGCGCCAGCAGCTTTGCGGCCGGGGAGACCCAGTACTTC
TRBV28	TRBD2	few	TRBJ2-7	CAVPGNQSGAIYEQYF	TGTGCCGTTCCGGGGAACCAAAGCGGGGCGATCTACGAGCAGTACTTC
TRBV5-6	-	-	TRBJ1-3	CASRGRGFGNTIYF	TGTGCCAGCAGGGGCAGGGGTTTTGGAAACACCATATATTTT
TRBV28	-	few	TRBJ2-1	CASVSAAAAPTYNEQFF	TGTGCCAGCGTTTCGGCGGCCGCGGCGCCCACATACAATGAGCAGTTCTTC
TRBV6-6	TRBD1	few	TRBJ2-1	CATRDSSYNEQFF	TGTGCCACCAGGGACAGCTCCTACAATGAGCAGTTCTTC
TRBV30	-	-	TRBJ1-1	CAWNMGASTTEAFF	TGTGCCTGGAATATGGGGGCATCTACGACTGAAGCTTTCTTT
TRBV9	TRBD1	-	TRBJ1-3	CASSGTGSGNTIYF	TGTGCCAGCAGCGGGACAGGATCTGGAAACACCATATATTTT
TRBV29-1	-	-	TRBJ2-7	CSVVRQHSYEQYF	TGCAGCGTTGTAAGGCAGCACTCCTACGAGCAGTACTTC
TRBV19	-	-	TRBJ2-5	CASSFRQQETQYF	TGTGCCAGTAGTTTTCGACAGCAAGAGACCCAGTACTTC
TRBV2	TRBD2	-	TRBJ2-2	CASSGLAGGPRELFF	TGTGCCAGCAGCGGACTAGCGGGGGGGCCCAGGGAGCTGTTTTTT
TRBV28	-	-	TRBJ2-7	CASSPESYEQYF	TGTGCCAGCAGTCCCGAAAGCTACGAGCAGTACTTC
TRBV5-6	-	-	TRBJ1-1	CASSLELNTEAFF	TGTGCCAGCAGCTTGGAGTTGAACACTGAAGCTTTCTTT
TRBV28	TRBD1	-	TRBJ2-7	CASSGDRTISYEQYF	TGTGCCAGCAGTGGGGACAGAACCATCTCCTACGAGCAGTACTTC
TRBV20-1	-	few	TRBJ2-7	CSARRAEQYF	TGCAGTGCTCGCAGGGCCGAGCAGTACTTC
TRBV7-9	-	-	TRBJ1-4	CASSHSGDSRDRFF	TGTGCCAGCAGCCATAGTGGTGATTCCCGGGATCGCTTTTTT
TRBV30	-	few	TRBJ1-5	CAWSMGAGQPQHF	TGTGCCTGGAGTATGGGGGCAGGACAGCCCCAGCATTTT
TRBV5-4	-	-	TRBJ2-5	CASSLGGGQETQYF	TGTGCCAGCAGCTTGGGCGGCGGACAAGAGACCCAGTACTTC
TRBV7-9	-	-	TRBJ2-5	CASATQETQYF	TGTGCCAGCGCTACGCAAGAGACCCAGTACTTC
TRBV4-1	TRBD1	-	TRBJ1-1	CASSQATGGWNTEAFF	TGCGCCAGCAGCCAAGCAACAGGGGGCTGGAACACTGAAGCTTTCTTT
TRBV30	-	-	TRBJ1-6	CASRGRKLYSYNSPLHF	TGTGCATCTAGGGGGAGAAAACTTTACTCCTATAATTCACCCCTCCACTTT
TRBV7-2	TRBD1	-	TRBJ1-6	CASSLGSSGGGGSPLHF	TGTGCCAGCAGCTTAGGTTCGTCAGGGGGAGGAGGGTCACCCCTCCACTTT
TRBV15	-	-	TRBJ2-1	CASTGTQLNEQFF	TGTGCCTCTACCGGGACTCAGCTCAATGAGCAGTTCTTC
TRBV27	TRBD1	few	TRBJ1-1	CASSLLGQGVNTEAFF	TGTGCCAGCAGTTTATTGGGACAGGGAGTAAACACTGAAGCTTTCTTT
TRBV4-1	TRBD1	few	TRBJ2-1	CASSHPTGNEQFF	TGCGCCAGCAGCCACCCGACAGGGAATGAGCAGTTCTTC
TRBV7-9	-	-	TRBJ1-1	CASSSPGPYAFF	TGTGCCAGCAGCTCACCGGGACCATATGCTTTCTTT
TRBV2	-	few	TRBJ1-1	CASMGEVGHEAFF	TGTGCCAGCATGGGGGAGGTTGGACACGAAGCTTTCTTT
TRBV19	-	few	TRBJ1-2	CASSIVSDRPEGYTF	TGTGCCAGTAGTATAGTATCAGACAGGCCGGAAGGCTACACCTTC
TRBV25-1	-	few	TRBJ2-1	CASSLIGVGTLREQFF	TGTGCCAGCTCGTTAATCGGGGTGGGGACCTTACGTGAGCAGTTCTTC
TRBV7-2	-	-	TRBJ2-4	CASSLGMKRNIQYF	TGTGCCAGCAGCTTAGGGATGAAGCGGAACATTCAGTACTTC
TRBV10-3	-	few	TRBJ1-5	CAITGEGSNQPQHF	TGTGCCATCACCGGGGAAGGAAGCAATCAGCCCCAGCATTTT
TRBV6-5	-	few	TRBJ2-7	CASRGQLGGYEQYF	TGTGCCAGCAGAGGACAATTGGGGGGCTACGAGCAGTACTTC
TRBV5-4	TRBD1	few	TRBJ1-5	CASSSSGGSNQPQHF	TGTGCCAGCAGCTCCTCAGGGGGAAGCAATCAGCCCCAGCATTTT
TRBV7-9	-	-	TRBJ1-1	CASSFGGGDTEAFF	TGTGCCAGCAGCTTTGGGGGTGGGGACACTGAAGCTTTCTTT
TRBV25-1	TRBD1	few	TRBJ2-2	CASSEWGQSNTGELFF	TGTGCCAGCAGTGAATGGGGACAGTCGAACACCGGGGAGCTGTTTTTT